The T cell receptor (beta chain) under discussion was sequenced for a study of cytotoxic CD8 clonotypes in ibrutinib-treated CLL. About the research overall: The group held roughly ten relapsed/refractory and around 15 treatment-naive patients, with under 18 IGHV unmutated. Partial response was seen in about 24 patients and complete response in 2; after median around 5.5 years, about 14 stayed remitted, 12 progressed.

Note on this clone: No antigen is known for it.

CDR1 and CDR2 from the germline V gene are SGHTA and FQGNSA. V was shortened by 1 base and J by 2 bases, with 11 bases between the two germline ends. This CDR3 contains 15 residues. Study-level points and caveats: With treatment, public clonotypes, which were uncommon, either contracted or remained stable. Baseline clonality, above age-matched healthy donor levels, tracked circulating CD8+ T-cell counts.

Only in-frame clones appear in the TCRdb table, and some are missing; sequencing was by immunoSEQ multiplex PCR. In the table there are over 100,000 clones, 70% to 90% of which are singletons. This chain connects TRBV7-2 to TRBJ1-2; D remains unclear. The TCR was taken from a human donor with chronic lymphocytic leukemia. The sequencing here drew on PBMCs, taken after 24 months of ibrutinib treatment. For the CDR3, the DNA is TGTGCCAGCAGCTTAGTGAGAGGCCAGAACTATGGCTACACCTTC. Translated, it gives CASSLVRGQNYGYTF.